These T cell receptor beta chains were read from a single sample in a study of OX40 agonist ivuxolimab in advanced cancers. Profiling relied on immunoSEQ multiplex PCR, and the TCRdb table lists in-frame clones only, not all of them. The data hold under 80,000 clones, with 88% observed a single time. This specimen was CD4+ or CD8+ T cells sorted from blood, taken in a trial of the OX40 agonist ivuxolimab. Receptors were obtained from an adult with an advanced solid tumor such as melanoma, head and neck, liver or kidney cancer. CDR3s include the opening cysteine and the closing phenylalanine or tryptophan. A D gene is named only where the DNA matches it firmly. Only some rows state a clone size, as once, few, many or a class for expanded clones.

TRBD2 | TRBJ2-1 | . | TRBV7-3 | TGTGCCAGCAGTCCTAGCGGGGTGGACAATGAGCAGTTCTTC | CASSPSGVDNEQFF
TRBD2 | TRBJ2-1 | . | TRBV5-1 | TGCGCCAGCAGCTTGACTAGCGGGAGGGCCTCGAGCTCCTACAATGAGCAGTTCTTC | CASSLTSGRASSSYNEQFF
. | TRBJ1-2 | . | TRBV7-2 | TGTGCCAGCAGCCCAGAGACAGGCCCTTATGGCTACACCTTC | CASSPETGPYGYTF
. | TRBJ2-1 | . | TRBV4-1 | TGCGCCAGCAGCCAGCCCGGGACAAGAAACTACAATGAGCAGTTCTTC | CASSQPGTRNYNEQFF
. | TRBJ1-2 | . | TRBV29-1 | TGCAGCGTTGAAGATAGGGGCTACACCTTC | CSVEDRGYTF
. | TRBJ2-2 | . | TRBV28 | TGTGCCAGCAGACTAGGCACCGGGGAGCTGTTTTTT | CASRLGTGELFF
TRBD2 | TRBJ2-1 | . | TRBV5-1 | TGCGCCAGCAGCTTGGGTAGCGGGAGGGCCAGGGAGCAGTTCTTC | CASSLGSGRAREQFF
TRBD1 | TRBJ1-5 | few | TRBV2 | TGTGCCAGCAGTGAGGACAGGGGCGAGCCCCAGCATTTT | CASSEDRGEPQHF
TRBD1 | TRBJ2-7 | . | TRBV30 | TGTGCCTGGGAGTATCGGGACAGGGGATACTACGAGCAGTACTTC | CAWEYRDRGYYEQYF
. | TRBJ1-1 | once | TRBV27 | TGTGCCAGCAGAAATATAAACAGGGTAGAGAACACTGAAGCTTTCTTT | CASRNINRVENTEAFF
. | TRBJ1-5 | . | TRBV4-1 | TGCGCCAGCAGCTCCAGGGTGGGGGTAGGCAATCAGCCCCAGCATTTT | CASSSRVGVGNQPQHF
TRBD2 | TRBJ2-5 | . | TRBV4-2 | TGTGCCAGCAGCCAAGAACTAGCGGGGGGCCGAGAGACCCAGTACTTC | CASSQELAGGRETQYF
. | TRBJ1-4 | . | TRBV5-1 | TGCGCCAGCAGCTTGTCAGCAGGCCTTAATGAAAAACTGTTTTTT | CASSLSAGLNEKLFF
. | TRBJ1-1 | few | TRBV30 | TGTGCCTGGAGTTTTTCAGGGTCCGCCTCAATTATGAACACTGAAGCTTTCTTT | CAWSFSGSASIMNTEAFF
. | TRBJ2-7 | . | TRBV6-5 | TGTGCCAGCAAGGGGGAGGGGTCCTACGAGCAGTACTTC | CASKGEGSYEQYF
. | TRBJ2-7 | . | TRBV5-1 | TGCGCCAGCAGCTTGGCCCCAAGGGGTTCTGGCTCCTACGAGCAGTACTTC | CASSLAPRGSGSYEQYF
. | TRBJ2-3 | . | TRBV2 | TGTGCCAGCAGTGAATGGGTGGGAGCGTCAGATACGCAGTATTTT | CASSEWVGASDTQYF
TRBD1 | TRBJ1-6 | . | TRBV19 | TGTGCCAGTAGTATTCGACAGGGGAGCTCCTATAATTCACCCCTCCACTTT | CASSIRQGSSYNSPLHF
. | TRBJ2-7 | . | TRBV9 | TGTGCCAGCAGCGTAGCTGGGGGCGGCGACGAGCAGTACTTC | CASSVAGGGDEQYF
TRBD1 | TRBJ2-1 | . | TRBV18 | TGTGCCAGCTCACCACGTGGGACAGGGGGCGCGAATGAGCAGTTCTTC | CASSPRGTGGANEQFF
TRBD1 | TRBJ1-5 | few | TRBV19 | TGTGCCAGCACCTCGGCGAAGGGGGCTTATCAGCCCCAGCATTTT | CASTSAKGAYQPQHF
TRBD1 | TRBJ2-1 | . | TRBV28 | TGTGCCAGCAGGGGGACAGGGATTGATGAGCAGTTCTTC | CASRGTGIDEQFF
. | TRBJ1-1 | . | TRBV2 | TGTGCCAGCAGTCGACTCCAGGGGAACACTGAAGCTTTCTTT | CASSRLQGNTEAFF
. | TRBJ2-5 | . | TRBV7-9 | TGTGCCAGCAGCCCATCTCAGGGAGGAAAGGGGTACTTC | CASSPSQGGKGYF
TRBD1 | TRBJ2-3 | . | TRBV19 | TGTGCCAGTAGTATCCGGGACAGGGAGGCAGATACGCAGTATTTT | CASSIRDREADTQYF
TRBD2 | TRBJ2-7 | . | TRBV7-3 | TGTGCCAGCAGCCGTAGCGGGGGGGCCGAGCAGTACTTC | CASSRSGGAEQYF
. | TRBJ1-4 | . | TRBV7-2 | TGTGCCAGCAGCCGAGGTGGGGCAGGATCGGGTGAAAAACTGTTTTTT | CASSRGGAGSGEKLFF
TRBD1 | TRBJ1-1 | . | TRBV6-5 | TGTGCCAGCAGTTACTCCAGGGGGACTGAAGCTTTCTTT | CASSYSRGTEAFF
. | TRBJ1-2 | . | TRBV5-6 | TGTGCCAGCAGCTTATCCGGGTTCGACTATGGCTACACCTTC | CASSLSGFDYGYTF
. | TRBJ2-7 | . | TRBV29-1 | TGCAGCGTTGGCCCCCATGGGGGGAGGAACGAGCAGTACTTC | CSVGPHGGRNEQYF
. | TRBJ1-2 | . | TRBV6-5 | TGTGCCAGCAGTCTGGGGTACGATGGCTACACCTTC | CASSLGYDGYTF
TRBD2 | TRBJ2-3 | . | TRBV5-1 | TGCGCCAGCAGCTTGGCGGCTAGCGGAGATCCTAGCACAGATACGCAGTATTTT | CASSLAASGDPSTDTQYF
. | TRBJ2-1 | . | TRBV7-9 | TGTGCCAGCAGCTCACTCCCCCCGGAGGGCGATGAGCAGTTCTTC | CASSSLPPEGDEQFF
TRBD2 | TRBJ2-1 | . | TRBV18 | TGTGCCAGCTCACCTAACCCACTAGCGGGCTCCTACAATGAGCAGTTCTTC | CASSPNPLAGSYNEQFF
. | TRBJ2-1 | . | TRBV5-1 | TGCGCCAGCAGCTTGGATGGGACATTATACAATGAGCAGTTCTTC | CASSLDGTLYNEQFF
. | TRBJ1-5 | . | TRBV2 | TGTGCCAGCATGGGGGGCGCTTTGCAGCCCCAGCATTTT | CASMGGALQPQHF
. | TRBJ2-7 | . | TRBV9 | TGTGCCAGCAGCGGACAGAACGAGCAGTACTTC | CASSGQNEQYF
. | TRBJ1-2 | . | TRBV7-2 | TGTGCCAGCAGCTTAGGACAGTCCGGCTACACCTTC | CASSLGQSGYTF
. | TRBJ2-4 | few | TRBV30 | TGTGCCTGGAGTCCTAGCGTCGGCATTCAGTACTTC | CAWSPSVGIQYF
. | TRBJ2-2 | . | TRBV7-3 | TGTGCCAGCAGCCTCACCGGGGAGCTGTTTTTT | CASSLTGELFF
. | TRBJ1-3 | . | TRBV5-8 | TGTGCCAGCAGCACCAGGATAGGCTCTGGAAACACCATATATTTT | CASSTRIGSGNTIYF
TRBD1 | TRBJ1-1 | . | TRBV29-1 | TGCAGCACCAAGACAGGGGTTATGAACACTGAAGCTTTCTTT | CSTKTGVMNTEAFF